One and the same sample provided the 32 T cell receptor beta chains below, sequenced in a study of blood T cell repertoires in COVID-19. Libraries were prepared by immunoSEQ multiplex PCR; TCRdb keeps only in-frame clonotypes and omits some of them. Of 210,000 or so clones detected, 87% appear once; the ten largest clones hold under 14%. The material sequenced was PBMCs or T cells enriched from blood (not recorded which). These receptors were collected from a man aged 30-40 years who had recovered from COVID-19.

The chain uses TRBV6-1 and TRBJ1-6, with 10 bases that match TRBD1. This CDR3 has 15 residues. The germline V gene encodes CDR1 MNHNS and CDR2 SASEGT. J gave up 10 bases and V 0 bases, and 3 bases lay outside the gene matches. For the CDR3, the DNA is TGTGCCAGCAGTGAAGCGCTGGACAGGGGGTCACCCCTCCACTTT. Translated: CASSEALDRGSPLHF.

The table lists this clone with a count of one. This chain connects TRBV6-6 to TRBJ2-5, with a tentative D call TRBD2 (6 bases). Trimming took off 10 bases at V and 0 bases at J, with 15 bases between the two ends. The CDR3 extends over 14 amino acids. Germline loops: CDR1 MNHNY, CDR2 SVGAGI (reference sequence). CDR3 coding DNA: TGTGCCACCAAGCGTCAGCGGGACCAAGAGACCCAGTACTTC. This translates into CATKRQRDQETQYF.

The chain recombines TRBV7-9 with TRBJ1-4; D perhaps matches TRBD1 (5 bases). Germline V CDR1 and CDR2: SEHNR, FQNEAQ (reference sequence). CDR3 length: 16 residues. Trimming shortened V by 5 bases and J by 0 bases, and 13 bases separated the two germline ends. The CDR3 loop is CASSPSRGATNEKLFF. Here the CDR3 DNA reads TGTGCCAGCAGCCCCTCTAGGGGTGCAACTAATGAAAAACTGTTTTTT. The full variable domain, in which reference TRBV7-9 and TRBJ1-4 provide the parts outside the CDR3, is DTGVSQNPRHKITKRGQNVTFRCDPISEHNRLYWYRQTLGQGPEFLTYFQNEAQLEKSRLLSDRFSAERPKGSFSTLEIQRTEQGDSAMYLCASSPSRGATNEKLFFGSGTQLSVL.

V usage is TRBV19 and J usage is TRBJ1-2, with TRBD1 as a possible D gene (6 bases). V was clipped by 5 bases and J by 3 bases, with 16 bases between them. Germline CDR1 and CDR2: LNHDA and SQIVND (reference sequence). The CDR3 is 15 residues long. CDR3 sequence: CASSRPQGFDYGYTF. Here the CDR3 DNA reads TGTGCCAGTAGTCGTCCACAGGGCTTTGACTATGGCTACACCTTC.

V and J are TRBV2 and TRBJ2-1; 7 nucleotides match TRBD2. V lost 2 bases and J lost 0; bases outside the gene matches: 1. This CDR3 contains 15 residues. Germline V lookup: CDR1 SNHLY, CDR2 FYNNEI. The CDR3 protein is CASSERGSSYNEQFF. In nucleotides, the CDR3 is TGTGCCAGCAGTGAACGCGGGAGCTCCTACAATGAGCAGTTCTTC.

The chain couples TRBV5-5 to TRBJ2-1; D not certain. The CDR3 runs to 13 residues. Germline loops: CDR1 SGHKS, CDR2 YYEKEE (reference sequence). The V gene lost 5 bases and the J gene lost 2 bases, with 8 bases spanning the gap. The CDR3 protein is CASSSRTYNEQFF. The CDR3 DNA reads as TGTGCCAGCAGTTCTCGTACCTACAATGAGCAGTTCTTC. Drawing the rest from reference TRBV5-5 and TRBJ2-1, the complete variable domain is DAGVTQSPTHLIKTRGQQVTLRCSPISGHKSVSWYQQVLGQGPQFIFQYYEKEERGRGNFPDRFSARQFPNYSSELNVNALLLGDSALYLCASSSRTYNEQFFGPGTRLTVL.

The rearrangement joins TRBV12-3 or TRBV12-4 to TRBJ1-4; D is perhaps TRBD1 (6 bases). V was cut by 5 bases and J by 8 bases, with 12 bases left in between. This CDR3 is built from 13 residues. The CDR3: CASSGQIKEKLFF. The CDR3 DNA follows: TGTGCCAGCAGTGGACAGATCAAAGAAAAACTGTTTTTT.

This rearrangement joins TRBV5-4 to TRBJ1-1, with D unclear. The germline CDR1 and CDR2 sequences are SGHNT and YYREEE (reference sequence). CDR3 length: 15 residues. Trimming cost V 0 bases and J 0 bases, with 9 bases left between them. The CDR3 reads CASSLASVMNTEAFF. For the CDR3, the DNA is TGTGCCAGCAGCTTGGCCTCGGTAATGAACACTGAAGCTTTCTTT.

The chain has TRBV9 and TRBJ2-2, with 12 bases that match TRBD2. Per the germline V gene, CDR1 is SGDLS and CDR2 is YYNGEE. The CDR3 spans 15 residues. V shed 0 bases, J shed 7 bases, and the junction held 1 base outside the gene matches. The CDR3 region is CASSVGLAGDGELFF. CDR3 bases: TGTGCCAGCAGCGTAGGACTAGCGGGAGACGGGGAGCTGTTTTTT.

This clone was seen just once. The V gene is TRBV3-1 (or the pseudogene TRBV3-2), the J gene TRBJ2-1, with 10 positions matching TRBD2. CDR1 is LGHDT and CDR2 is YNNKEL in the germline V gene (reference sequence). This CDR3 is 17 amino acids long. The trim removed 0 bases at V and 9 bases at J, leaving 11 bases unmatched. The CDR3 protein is CASSQEIDSGGYGEQFF. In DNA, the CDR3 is TGTGCCAGCAGCCAAGAAATCGATAGCGGGGGGTATGGTGAGCAGTTCTTC.

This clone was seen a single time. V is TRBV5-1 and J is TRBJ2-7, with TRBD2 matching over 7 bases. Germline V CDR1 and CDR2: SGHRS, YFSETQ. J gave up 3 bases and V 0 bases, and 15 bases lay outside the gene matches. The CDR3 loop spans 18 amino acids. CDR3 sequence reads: CASSLEPSSTGGIYEQYF. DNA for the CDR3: TGCGCCAGCAGCTTGGAACCGTCGTCGACGGGGGGTATCTACGAGCAGTACTTC.

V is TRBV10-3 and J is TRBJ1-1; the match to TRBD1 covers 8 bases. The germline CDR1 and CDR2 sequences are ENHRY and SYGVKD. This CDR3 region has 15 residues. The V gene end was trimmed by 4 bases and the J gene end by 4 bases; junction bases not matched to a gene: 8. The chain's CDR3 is CAISASGQVATEAFF. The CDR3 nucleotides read TGTGCCATCAGTGCCTCGGGACAGGTCGCCACTGAAGCTTTCTTT.

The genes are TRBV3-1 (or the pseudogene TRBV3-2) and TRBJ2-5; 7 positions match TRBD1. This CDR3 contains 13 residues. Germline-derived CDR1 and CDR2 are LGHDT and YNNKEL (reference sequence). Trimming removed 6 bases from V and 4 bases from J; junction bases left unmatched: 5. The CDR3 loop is CASRRQGSETQYF. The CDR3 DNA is TGTGCCAGCAGGCGACAGGGTTCAGAGACCCAGTACTTC.

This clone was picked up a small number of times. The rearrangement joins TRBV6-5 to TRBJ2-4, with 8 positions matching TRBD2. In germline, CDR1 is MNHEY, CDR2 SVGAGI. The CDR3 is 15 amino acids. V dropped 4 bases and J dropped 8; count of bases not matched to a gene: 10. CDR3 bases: TGTGCCAGCAGTTCGCCAGGGACTAGTGGGTACATTCAGTACTTC. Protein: CASSSPGTSGYIQYF.

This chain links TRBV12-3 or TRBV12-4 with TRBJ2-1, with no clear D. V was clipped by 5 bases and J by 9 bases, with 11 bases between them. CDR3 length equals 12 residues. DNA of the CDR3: TGTGCCAGCAGTACTAATAGTGCTGAGCAGTTCTTC. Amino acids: CASSTNSAEQFF.

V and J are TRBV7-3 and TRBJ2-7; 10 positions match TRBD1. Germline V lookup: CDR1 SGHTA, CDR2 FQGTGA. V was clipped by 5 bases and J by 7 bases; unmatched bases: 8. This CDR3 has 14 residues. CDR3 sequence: CASSPRQGAGEQYF. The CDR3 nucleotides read TGTGCCAGCAGCCCAAGACAGGGGGCAGGAGAGCAGTACTTC.

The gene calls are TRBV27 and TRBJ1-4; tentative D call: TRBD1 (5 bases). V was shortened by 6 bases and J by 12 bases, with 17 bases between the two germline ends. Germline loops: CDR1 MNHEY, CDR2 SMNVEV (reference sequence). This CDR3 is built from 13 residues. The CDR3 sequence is CASRQIDSIELFF. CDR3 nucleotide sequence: TGTGCCAGCAGGCAAATCGACAGTATCGAACTGTTTTTT.

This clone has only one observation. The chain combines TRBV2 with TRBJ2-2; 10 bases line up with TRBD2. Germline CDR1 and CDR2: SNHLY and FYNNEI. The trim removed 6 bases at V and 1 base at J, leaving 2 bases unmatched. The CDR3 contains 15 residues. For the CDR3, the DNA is TGTGCCAGCAGGCGACTAGCGGGGAACACCGGGGAGCTGTTTTTT. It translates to CASRRLAGNTGELFF.

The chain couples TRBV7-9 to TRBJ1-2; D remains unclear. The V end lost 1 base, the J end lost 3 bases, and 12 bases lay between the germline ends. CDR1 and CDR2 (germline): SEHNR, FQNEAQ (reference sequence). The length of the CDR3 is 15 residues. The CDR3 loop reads CASSLGGNRDYGYTF. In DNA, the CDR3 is TGTGCCAGCAGCTTAGGAGGGAACAGAGACTATGGCTACACCTTC.

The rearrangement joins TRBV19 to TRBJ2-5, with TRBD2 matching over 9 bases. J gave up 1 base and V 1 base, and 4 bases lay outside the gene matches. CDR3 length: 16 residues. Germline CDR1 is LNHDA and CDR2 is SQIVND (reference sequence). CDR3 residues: CASSIAAGGLQETQYF. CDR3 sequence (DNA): TGTGCCAGTAGTATAGCAGCGGGGGGCCTCCAAGAGACCCAGTACTTC.

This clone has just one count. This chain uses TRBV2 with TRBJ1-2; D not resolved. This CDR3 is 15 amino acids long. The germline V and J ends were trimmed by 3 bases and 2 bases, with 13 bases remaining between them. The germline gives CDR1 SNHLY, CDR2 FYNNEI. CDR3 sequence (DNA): TGTGCCAGCAGTGAGGGCCACCCGATAAACTATGGCTACACCTTC. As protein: CASSEGHPINYGYTF.

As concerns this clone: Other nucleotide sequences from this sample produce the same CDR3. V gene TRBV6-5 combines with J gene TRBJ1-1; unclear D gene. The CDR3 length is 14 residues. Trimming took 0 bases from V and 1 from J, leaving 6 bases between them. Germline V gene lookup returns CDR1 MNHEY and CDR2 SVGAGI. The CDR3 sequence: CASSYSAGNTEAFF. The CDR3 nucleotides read TGTGCCAGCAGTTACTCGGCAGGGAACACTGAAGCTTTCTTT.

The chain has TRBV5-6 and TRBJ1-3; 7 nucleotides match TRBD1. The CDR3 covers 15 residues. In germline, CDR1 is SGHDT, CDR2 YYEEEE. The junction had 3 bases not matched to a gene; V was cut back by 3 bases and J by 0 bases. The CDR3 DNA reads TGTGCCAGCAGCTCTGGACAGGTCTCTGGAAACACCATATATTTT. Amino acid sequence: CASSSGQVSGNTIYF.

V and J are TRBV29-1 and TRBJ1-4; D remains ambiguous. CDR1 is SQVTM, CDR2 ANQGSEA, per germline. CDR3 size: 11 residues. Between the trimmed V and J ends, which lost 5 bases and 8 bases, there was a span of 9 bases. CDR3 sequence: CSVIFLEKLFF. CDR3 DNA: TGCAGCGTTATTTTCCTCGAAAAACTGTTTTTT.

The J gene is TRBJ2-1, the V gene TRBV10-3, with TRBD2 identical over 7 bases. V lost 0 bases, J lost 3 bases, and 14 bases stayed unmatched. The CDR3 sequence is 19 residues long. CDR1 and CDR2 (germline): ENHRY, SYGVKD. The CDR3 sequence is CAISESNAGVSLNYNEQFF. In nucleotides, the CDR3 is TGTGCCATCAGTGAGTCAAATGCGGGAGTGTCCCTTAACTACAATGAGCAGTTCTTC.

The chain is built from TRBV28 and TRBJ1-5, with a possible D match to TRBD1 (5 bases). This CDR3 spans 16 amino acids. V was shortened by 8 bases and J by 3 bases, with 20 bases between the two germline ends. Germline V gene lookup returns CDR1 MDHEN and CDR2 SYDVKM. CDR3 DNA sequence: TGTGCCAGCCATCGAGGTACGACAGTTTTCAATCAGCCCCAGCATTTT. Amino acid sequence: CASHRGTTVFNQPQHF. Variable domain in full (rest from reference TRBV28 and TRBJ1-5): DVKVTQSSRYLVKRTGEKVFLECVQDMDHENMFWYRQDPGLGLRLIYFSYDVKMKEKGDIPEGYSVSREKKERFSLILESASTNQTSMYLCASHRGTTVFNQPQHFGDGTRLSIL.

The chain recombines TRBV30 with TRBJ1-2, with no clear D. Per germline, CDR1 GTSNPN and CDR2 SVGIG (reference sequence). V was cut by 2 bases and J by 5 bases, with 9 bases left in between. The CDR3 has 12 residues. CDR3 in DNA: TGTGCCTGGAGTCGGTCGGTTTATGGCTACACCTTC. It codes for CAWSRSVYGYTF.

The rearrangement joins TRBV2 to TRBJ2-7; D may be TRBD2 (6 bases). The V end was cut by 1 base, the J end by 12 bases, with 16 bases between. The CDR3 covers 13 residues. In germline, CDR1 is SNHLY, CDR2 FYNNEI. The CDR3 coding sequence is TGTGCCAGCAGTGAAGGGGGACTCGCGAGGTGGTACTTC. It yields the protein CASSEGGLARWYF.

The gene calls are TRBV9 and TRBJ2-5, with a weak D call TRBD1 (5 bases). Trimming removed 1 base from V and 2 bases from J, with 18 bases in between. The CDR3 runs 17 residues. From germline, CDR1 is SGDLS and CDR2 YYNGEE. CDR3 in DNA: TGTGCCAGCAGCGTATCCTGGGTCAGGGAAGGGCAAGAGACCCAGTACTTC. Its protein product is CASSVSWVREGQETQYF.

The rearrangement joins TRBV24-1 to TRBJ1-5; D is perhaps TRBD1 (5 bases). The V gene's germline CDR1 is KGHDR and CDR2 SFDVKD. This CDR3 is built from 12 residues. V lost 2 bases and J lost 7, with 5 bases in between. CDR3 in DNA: TGTGCCACCAGTGATTCAGGGCAGCCCCAGCATTTT. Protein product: CATSDSGQPQHF.

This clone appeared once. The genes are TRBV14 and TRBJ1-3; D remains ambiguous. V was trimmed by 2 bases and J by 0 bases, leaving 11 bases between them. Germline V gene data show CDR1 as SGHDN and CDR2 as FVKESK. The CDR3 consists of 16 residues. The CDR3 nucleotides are TGTGCCAGCAGCCAAAGATACATCCCCTCTGGAAACACCATATATTTT. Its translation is CASSQRYIPSGNTIYF. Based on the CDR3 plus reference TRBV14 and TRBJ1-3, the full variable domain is EAGVTQFPSHSVIEKGQTVTLRCDPISGHDNLYWYRRVMGKEIKFLLHFVKESKQDESGMPNNRFLAERTGGTYSTLKVQPAELEDSGVYFCASSQRYIPSGNTIYFGEGSWLTVV.

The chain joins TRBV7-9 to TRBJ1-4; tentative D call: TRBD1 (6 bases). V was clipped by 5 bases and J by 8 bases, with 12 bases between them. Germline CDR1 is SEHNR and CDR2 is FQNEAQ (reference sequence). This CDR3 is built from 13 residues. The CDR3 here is CASSLTGNEKLFF. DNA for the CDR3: TGTGCCAGCAGCCTTACAGGGAACGAAAAACTGTTTTTT.